Reported below is one T cell receptor (beta chain). Its antigen remains unidentified. Each subset's genomic DNA was split evenly across several immunoSEQ plates. Sequencing used immunoSEQ multiplex PCR; TCRdb keeps in-frame clones, though not all of them. Found here are a few million clones, approximately 95% of them singletons; the top ten hold about 0.39%. This sample is part of a study of shared clonotypes between healthy human individuals. Whole-study findings and limits: Approximately 4.9% of naive CD4 clonotypes were shared across four donors. Some clonotypes were shared by all four sorted-subset donors, while others were not shared. The non-shared ones had lower generation probabilities than the shared ones.

Memory CD4+ cells were the fraction left after CD45RA+ naive selection. The V gene's germline CDR1 is SGHTS and CDR2 YDEGEE. CDR3 length: 14 amino acids. Deletions cut 0 bases from V and 5 bases from J, with 9 bases between. The sequenced material came from naive CD4+ T cells from PBMCs. The subset here: CD45RA+ positively selected. This chain connects TRBV5-8 to TRBJ2-1; D gene uncertain. This TCR derives from a man between 18 and 35 years old in good health. Some clones in this sample may be carry-over from other donors' samples. In nucleotides, the CDR3 is TGTGCCAGCAGCTTGGCGTGGGCGAACAATGAGCAGTTCTTC. This sequence encodes CASSLAWANNEQFF.